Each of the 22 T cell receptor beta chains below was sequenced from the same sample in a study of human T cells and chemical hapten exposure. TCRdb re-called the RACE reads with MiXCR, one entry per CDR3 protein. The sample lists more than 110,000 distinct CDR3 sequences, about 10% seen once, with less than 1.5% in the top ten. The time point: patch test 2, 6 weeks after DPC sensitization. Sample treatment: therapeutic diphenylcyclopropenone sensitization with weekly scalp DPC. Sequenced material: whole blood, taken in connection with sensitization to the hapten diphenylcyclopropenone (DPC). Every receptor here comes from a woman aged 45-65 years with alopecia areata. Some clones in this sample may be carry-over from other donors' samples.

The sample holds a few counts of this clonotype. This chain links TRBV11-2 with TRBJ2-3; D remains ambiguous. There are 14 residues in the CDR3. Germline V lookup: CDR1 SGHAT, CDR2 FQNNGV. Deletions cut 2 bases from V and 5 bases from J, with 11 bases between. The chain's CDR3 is CASSLSRGLDTQYF. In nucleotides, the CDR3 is TGTGCCAGCAGCTTATCCCGTGGTTTAGATACGCAGTATTTT.

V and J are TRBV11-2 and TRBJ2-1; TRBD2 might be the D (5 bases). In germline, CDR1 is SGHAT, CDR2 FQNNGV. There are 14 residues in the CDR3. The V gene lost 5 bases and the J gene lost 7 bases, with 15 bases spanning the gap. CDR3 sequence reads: CASSLRTSQNEQFF. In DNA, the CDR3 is TGTGCCAGCAGCCTTCGGACTTCTCAGAATGAGCAGTTCTTC.

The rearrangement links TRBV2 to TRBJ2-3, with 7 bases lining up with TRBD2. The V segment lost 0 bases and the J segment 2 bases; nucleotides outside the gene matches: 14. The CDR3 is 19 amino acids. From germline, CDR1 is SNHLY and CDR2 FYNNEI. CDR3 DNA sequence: TGTGCCAGCAGTGAAGCGCTTCGAGTAGTGGGACTACCCACAGATACGCAGTATTTT. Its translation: CASSEALRVVGLPTDTQYF.

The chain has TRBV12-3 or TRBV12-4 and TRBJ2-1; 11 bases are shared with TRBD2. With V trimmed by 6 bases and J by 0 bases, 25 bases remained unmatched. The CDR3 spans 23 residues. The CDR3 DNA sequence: TGTGCCAGCAGCTCCCCTCGGGGGACGGGGGTAGCGGGAGGGCGGAGCTCCTACAATGAGCAGTTCTTC. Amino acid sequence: CASSSPRGTGVAGGRSSYNEQFF.

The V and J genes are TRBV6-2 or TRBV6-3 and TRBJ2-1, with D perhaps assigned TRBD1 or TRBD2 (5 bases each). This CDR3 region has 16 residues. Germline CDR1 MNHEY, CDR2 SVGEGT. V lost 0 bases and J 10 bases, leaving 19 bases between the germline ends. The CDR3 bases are TGTGCCAGCAGTTACTCCCCGCCGGGACCAAGCAGGGAGCAGTTCTTC. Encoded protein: CASSYSPPGPSREQFF.

CDR3 DNA: TGCGCCAGCAGCTCACTAGCGGGAGGGTCCTACAATGAGCAGTTCTTC. Translating gives CASSSLAGGSYNEQFF. The rearrangement uses TRBV5-1 and TRBJ2-1; 13 bases line up with TRBD2. CDR1 and CDR2 from the germline V gene are SGHRS and YFSETQ. Trimming cost V 3 bases and J 1 base; bases outside gene matches: 1. CDR3 length: 16 residues.

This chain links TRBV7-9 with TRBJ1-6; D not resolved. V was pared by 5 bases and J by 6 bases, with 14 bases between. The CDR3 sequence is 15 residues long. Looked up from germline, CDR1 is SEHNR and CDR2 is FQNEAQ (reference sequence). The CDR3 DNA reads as TGTGCCAGCAGCGGAGGGCAGGAGATTAATTCACCCCTCCACTTT. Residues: CASSGGQEINSPLHF. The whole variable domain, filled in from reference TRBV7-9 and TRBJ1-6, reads DTGVSQNPRHKITKRGQNVTFRCDPISEHNRLYWYRQTLGQGPEFLTYFQNEAQLEKSRLLSDRFSAERPKGSFSTLEIQRTEQGDSAMYLCASSGGQEINSPLHFGNGTRLTVT.

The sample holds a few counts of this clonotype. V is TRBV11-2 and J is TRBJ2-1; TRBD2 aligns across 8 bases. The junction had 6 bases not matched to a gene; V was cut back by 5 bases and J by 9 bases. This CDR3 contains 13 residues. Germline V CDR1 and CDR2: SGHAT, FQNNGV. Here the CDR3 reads CASSQGLAGEQFF. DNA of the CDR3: TGTGCCAGCAGCCAAGGACTAGCCGGTGAGCAGTTCTTC.

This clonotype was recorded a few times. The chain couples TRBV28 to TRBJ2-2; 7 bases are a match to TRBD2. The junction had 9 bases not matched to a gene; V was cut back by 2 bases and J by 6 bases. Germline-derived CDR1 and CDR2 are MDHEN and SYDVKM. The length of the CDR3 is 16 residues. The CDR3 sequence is CASSLAAGEGAGELFF. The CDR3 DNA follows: TGTGCCAGCAGTTTAGCGGCGGGAGAGGGAGCCGGGGAGCTGTTTTTT.

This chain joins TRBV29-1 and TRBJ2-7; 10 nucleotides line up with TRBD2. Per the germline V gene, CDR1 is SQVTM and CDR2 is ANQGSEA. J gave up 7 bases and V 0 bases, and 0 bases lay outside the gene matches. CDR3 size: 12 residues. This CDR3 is CSVEDSGREQYF. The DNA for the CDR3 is TGCAGCGTTGAAGATAGCGGGAGGGAGCAGTACTTC.

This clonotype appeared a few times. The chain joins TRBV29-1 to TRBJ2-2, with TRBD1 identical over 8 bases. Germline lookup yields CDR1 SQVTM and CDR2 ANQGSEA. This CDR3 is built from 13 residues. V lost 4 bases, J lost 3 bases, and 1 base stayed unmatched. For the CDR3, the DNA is TGCAGCGTTGGACAGGGGTACACCGGGGAGCTGTTTTTT. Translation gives CSVGQGYTGELFF.

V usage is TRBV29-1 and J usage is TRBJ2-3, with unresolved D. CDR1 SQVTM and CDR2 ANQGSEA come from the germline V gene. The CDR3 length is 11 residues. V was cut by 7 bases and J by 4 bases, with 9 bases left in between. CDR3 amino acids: CSATAADTQYF. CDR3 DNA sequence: TGCAGCGCGACGGCGGCAGATACGCAGTATTTT.

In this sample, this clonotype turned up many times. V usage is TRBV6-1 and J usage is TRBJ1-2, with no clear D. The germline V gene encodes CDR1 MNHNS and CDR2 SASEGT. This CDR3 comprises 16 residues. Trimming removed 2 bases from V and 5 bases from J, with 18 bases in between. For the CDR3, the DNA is TGTGCCAGCAGTGAAACGGCCAGCGCCGCCTCTTATGGCTACACCTTC. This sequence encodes CASSETASAASYGYTF.

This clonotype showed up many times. In nucleotides, the CDR3 is TGTGCCAGCAGCTTAGTCAGTCACAATGAGCAGTTCTTC. Amino acid sequence: CASSLVSHNEQFF. The chain couples TRBV11-2 to TRBJ2-1; D remains ambiguous. This CDR3 spans 13 amino acids. Deletions cut 1 base from V and 5 bases from J, with 6 bases between. The germline V gene encodes CDR1 SGHAT and CDR2 FQNNGV.

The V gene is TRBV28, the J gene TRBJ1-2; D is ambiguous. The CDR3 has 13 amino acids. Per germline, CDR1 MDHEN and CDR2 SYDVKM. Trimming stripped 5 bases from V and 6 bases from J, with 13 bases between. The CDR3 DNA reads TGTGCCAGCAGTCGGATCGGCAGAGATGGCTACACCTTC. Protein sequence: CASSRIGRDGYTF.

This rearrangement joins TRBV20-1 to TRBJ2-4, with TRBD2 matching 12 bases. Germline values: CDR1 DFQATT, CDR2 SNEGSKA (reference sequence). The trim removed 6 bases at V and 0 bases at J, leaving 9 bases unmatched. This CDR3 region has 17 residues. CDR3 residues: CSARTSGRSLAKNIQYF. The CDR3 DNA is TGCAGTGCCAGAACTAGCGGGAGGTCACTAGCCAAAAACATTCAGTACTTC.

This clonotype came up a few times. The CDR3 DNA reads TGTGCCACCAGTGTGACTAGCGGGAGGGTAAACAATGAGCAGTTCTTC. This gives the protein CATSVTSGRVNNEQFF. The J gene is TRBJ2-1, the V gene TRBV24-1, with 14 positions matching TRBD2. From germline, CDR1 is KGHDR and CDR2 SFDVKD. The CDR3 covers 16 residues. V was clipped by 5 bases and J by 5 bases; unmatched bases: 4.

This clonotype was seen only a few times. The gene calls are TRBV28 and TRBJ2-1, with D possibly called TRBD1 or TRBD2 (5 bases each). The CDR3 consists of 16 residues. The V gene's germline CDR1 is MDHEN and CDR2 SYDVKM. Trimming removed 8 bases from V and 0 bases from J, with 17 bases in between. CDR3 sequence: CASPPSGLPSYNEQFF. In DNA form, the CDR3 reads TGTGCCAGCCCCCCCTCGGGGCTTCCCTCCTACAATGAGCAGTTCTTC.

The CDR3 sequence is CSAPLNEQFF. The CDR3 DNA reads TGCAGTGCGCCTCTCAATGAGCAGTTCTTC. V and J are TRBV20-1 and TRBJ2-1; D is undetermined. Germline CDR1 and CDR2: DFQATT and SNEGSKA (reference sequence). CDR3 size: 10 residues. Trimming cost V 6 bases and J 6 bases, with 6 bases left between them.

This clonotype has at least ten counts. CDR3: CASSRGGRANTGELFF. For the CDR3, the DNA is TGCGCCAGCAGCCGCGGGGGACGCGCAAACACCGGGGAGCTGTTTTTT. This chain connects TRBV5-1 to TRBJ2-2; 7 bases fit TRBD2. Trimming at V came to 4 bases and at J to 2 bases, leaving 8 bases not matched to a gene. This CDR3 has 16 residues. Germline V gene data show CDR1 as SGHRS and CDR2 as YFSETQ. Full variable domain (rest looked up from reference TRBV5-1 and TRBJ2-2): KAGVTQTPRYLIKTRGQQVTLSCSPISGHRSVSWYQQTPGQGLQFLFEYFSETQRNKGNFPGRFSGRQFSNSRSEMNVSTLELGDSALYLCASSRGGRANTGELFFGEGSRLTVL.

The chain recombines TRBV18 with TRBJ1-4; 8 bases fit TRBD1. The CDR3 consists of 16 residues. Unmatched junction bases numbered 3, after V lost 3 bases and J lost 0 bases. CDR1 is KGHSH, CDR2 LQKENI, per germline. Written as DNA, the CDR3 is TGTGCCAGCTCACCGGGGACAGGTGCAACTAATGAAAAACTGTTTTTT. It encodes CASSPGTGATNEKLFF.

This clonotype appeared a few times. The chain's CDR3 is CASSRPSAGEQYF. In DNA, the CDR3 is TGTGCCAGCAGCCGTCCGTCAGCGGGCGAGCAGTACTTC. The rearrangement links TRBV28 to TRBJ2-7; possibly TRBD2 for D (6 bases). The germline CDR1 and CDR2 sequences are MDHEN and SYDVKM. The CDR3 has 13 residues. Trimming left V 6 bases short and J 6 bases short, with 15 bases between.